This TCR beta chain comes out of a study of cytomegalovirus exposure and HLA in healthy donors. This CDR3 is built from 19 residues. From germline, CDR1 is SGHVS and CDR2 FQNEAQ. Study results and caveats: Listed as cytomegalovirus-associated were around 160 TCR beta chains.

Note on this clone: Its antigen is unknown. At one boundary the junction diverges from the germline segment, which might be a read error. Other DNA variants within this sample encode the same CDR3.

Primers for the PCR totalled 60 Vbeta and 13 Jbeta. Measured with immunoSEQ multiplex PCR; TCRdb has only the in-frame clones, and not every one. The sample gives over 200,000 clones, around 85% of which show up once; 1% to 1.5% is in the top ten. The J gene is TRBJ2-1, the V gene TRBV7-8; 10 nucleotides align to TRBD2. The source material was PBMCs. The sequence derives from a human donor in good health. This chain's CDR3 is CASSLARSLAGRSYNEQFF. The DNA of the CDR3 is TGTGCCAGCAGCTTAGCCCGTTCACTAGCGGGGCGCTCCTATAATGAGCAGTTCTTC.